This TCR beta chain was recovered during a study of early T cells in non-severe SARS-CoV-2 infection. Attachment of unique molecular identifiers to individual cDNA molecules was performed. TCRdb used MiXCR to reprocess the 5' RACE reads, holding one entry per CDR3 protein. The sample lists fewer than 85,000 distinct CDR3 sequences; 9% to 15% were seen once. The CDR3 is made up of 15 amino acids. J lost 3 bases, V lost 3 bases, and 7 bases had no gene match. CDR1 and CDR2 from the germline V gene are SGHRS and YFSETQ. This clonotype was recorded many times. The chain joins TRBV5-1 to TRBJ2-7; 9 nucleotides line up with TRBD1. This sequence was found in an adult who was a healthcare worker with PCR-confirmed SARS-CoV-2 infection or an uninfected control (not recorded which). Source material: whole blood. CDR3 region: CASSSRTGEVYEQYF. The CDR3 DNA reads as TGCGCCAGCAGCTCGAGGACAGGGGAGGTCTACGAGCAGTACTTC.